This T cell receptor (beta chain) was captured by sequencing in a study of T-cell memory formation after mild COVID-19. TCRdb reanalysed the 5' RACE reads using MiXCR and keeps one entry per CDR3 protein. Here the sample spans about 470,000 distinct CDR3 sequences, around 27% being singletons. General study results and limits: For contracting clones, CD4+ ones sat mainly in CM and EM, CD8+ in EMRA. Second-wave clones with a day 37 peak had unconfirmed SARS-CoV-2 specificity. Among clones contracting day 15 to 85, CD4/CD8 was balanced, whereas later expanders leaned CD4+.

Unmatched junction bases numbered 8, after V lost 4 bases and J lost 0 bases. Germline V gene sequence: CDR1 SGHNT, CDR2 YENEEA. There are 16 residues in the CDR3. As for this clonotype: Its antigen is as yet unknown.

Sequences were obtained from PBMCs or a T cell subset sorted from them (not recorded which). This TCR derives from an adult woman who had mild COVID-19 (a few samples of this study predate the infection). Cell type and time point are not known. The chain employs TRBV11-3 and TRBJ1-2; 7 bases are a match to TRBD1. CDR3 loop: CASSSMMDRPNYGYTF. The CDR3 DNA follows: TGTGCCAGCAGCTCAATGATGGACAGGCCTAACTATGGCTACACCTTC.